These 8 T cell receptor beta chains originate from one sample sequenced in a study of blood T cell repertoires in COVID-19. Here immunoSEQ multiplex PCR was the method, and the copy in TCRdb shows in-frame clones only, minus some. This sample has 60,000 or so clones; approximately 78% occur once, and the top ten carry roughly an eighth. Sequenced material: peripheral blood. Receptor source: a human donor in a cohort sampled during active COVID-19.

This rearrangement joins TRBV5-8 to TRBJ2-3; 11 bases match TRBD2. Germline CDR1 is SGHTS and CDR2 is YDEGEE. This CDR3 spans 15 amino acids. The J segment lost 10 bases and the V segment lost 0 bases, leaving 7 bases of the junction unmatched. CDR3 DNA: TGTGCCAGCAGCTTGGTAGCGGGGGGGCCGGCGGCGCAGTATTTT. It is translated as CASSLVAGGPAAQYF.

The sample holds a few counts of this clone. The chain employs TRBV19 and TRBJ2-5, with D maybe TRBD2 (5 bases). The CDR3 is made up of 15 amino acids. V gave up 7 bases and J gave up 3 bases, with 18 bases separating them. Looked up from germline, CDR1 is LNHDA and CDR2 is SQIVND (reference sequence). The CDR3 loop is CASKSLATTEETQYF. The CDR3 region has the DNA TGTGCCAGTAAGTCCCTCGCGACTACGGAAGAGACCCAGTACTTC.

CDR3 protein: CASSQDPLSGGVSDTQYF. Written as DNA, the CDR3 is TGTGCCAGCAGCCAAGATCCCCTCAGCGGGGGGGTCTCAGATACGCAGTATTTT. The chain uses TRBV3-1 (or the pseudogene TRBV3-2) and TRBJ2-3; 10 bases match TRBD2. V was clipped by 0 bases and J by 4 bases; unmatched bases: 10. Germline values: CDR1 LGHDT, CDR2 YNNKEL (reference sequence). The CDR3 spans 18 residues.

The chain couples TRBV3-1 (or the pseudogene TRBV3-2) to TRBJ1-1; TRBD1 might be the D (6 bases). This CDR3 region has 17 residues. Germline loops: CDR1 LGHDT, CDR2 YNNKEL (reference sequence). The V gene lost 2 bases and the J gene lost 2 bases, with 18 bases spanning the gap. CDR3 sequence (DNA): TGTGCCAGCAGCCAAAGACGGGCAGCCAGGGGAAACACTGAAGCTTTCTTT. As protein: CASSQRRAARGNTEAFF.

Concerning this clone: The same CDR3 arises from other DNA sequences in this sample as well. The rearrangement links TRBV5-4 to TRBJ2-5; 8 nucleotides match TRBD2. V lost 4 bases to trimming and J lost 5 bases; unmatched junction nucleotides: 10. Germline V gene data show CDR1 as SGHNT and CDR2 as YYREEE (reference sequence). The CDR3 spans 15 residues. As DNA, the CDR3 is TGTGCCAGCAGCCTGAGAGGACTAGCTGGGGAGACCCAGTACTTC. It codes for CASSLRGLAGETQYF.

The V call is TRBV11-2, the J call TRBJ2-4; D is perhaps TRBD2 (5 bases). Germline-derived CDR1 and CDR2 are SGHAT and FQNNGV. V gave up 5 bases and J gave up 0 bases, with 20 bases separating them. This CDR3 has 18 residues. CDR3 amino acids: CASSTNRGSSLAKNIQYF. CDR3 DNA sequence: TGTGCCAGCAGCACTAATCGCGGGTCTAGCCTAGCCAAAAACATTCAGTACTTC. Filled out from reference TRBV11-2 and TRBJ2-4, the complete variable domain reads EAGVAQSPRYKIIEKRQSVAFWCNPISGHATLYWYQQILGQGPKLLIQFQNNGVVDDSQLPKDRFSAERLKGVDSTLKIQPAKLEDSAVYLCASSTNRGSSLAKNIQYFGAGTRLSVL.

The CDR3 loop is CASSKTPPSGGASEQYF. The CDR3 DNA reads as TGTGCCAGCAGCAAAACCCCCCCTAGCGGGGGGGCCAGCGAGCAGTACTTC. The chain uses TRBV11-2 and TRBJ2-7; 12 positions match TRBD2. With 5 bases clipped from V and 6 bases from J, the junction kept 14 bases outside the gene matches. Germline V gene lookup returns CDR1 SGHAT and CDR2 FQNNGV. The CDR3 is made up of 17 amino acids.

The chain joins TRBV4-1 to TRBJ2-3, with 12 bases aligning to TRBD1. V dropped 0 bases and J dropped 6; count of bases not matched to a gene: 10. This CDR3 spans 18 amino acids. Per the germline V gene, CDR1 is MGHRA and CDR2 is YSYEKL. The CDR3 DNA follows: TGCGCCAGCAGCCAAGATGGGGCCGGGACAGGGGGCGGTGATACGCAGTATTTT. This encodes CASSQDGAGTGGGDTQYF.